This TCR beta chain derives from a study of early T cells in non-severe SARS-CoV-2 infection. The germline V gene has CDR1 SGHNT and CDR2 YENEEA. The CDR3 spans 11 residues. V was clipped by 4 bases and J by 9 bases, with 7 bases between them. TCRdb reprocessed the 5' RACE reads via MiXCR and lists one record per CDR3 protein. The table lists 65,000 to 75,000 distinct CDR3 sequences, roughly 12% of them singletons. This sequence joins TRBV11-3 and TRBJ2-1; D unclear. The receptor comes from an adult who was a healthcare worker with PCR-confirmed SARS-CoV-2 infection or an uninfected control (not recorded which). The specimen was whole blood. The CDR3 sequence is CASSSSSEQFF. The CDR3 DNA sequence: TGTGCCAGCAGCTCCTCTAGTGAGCAGTTCTTC.